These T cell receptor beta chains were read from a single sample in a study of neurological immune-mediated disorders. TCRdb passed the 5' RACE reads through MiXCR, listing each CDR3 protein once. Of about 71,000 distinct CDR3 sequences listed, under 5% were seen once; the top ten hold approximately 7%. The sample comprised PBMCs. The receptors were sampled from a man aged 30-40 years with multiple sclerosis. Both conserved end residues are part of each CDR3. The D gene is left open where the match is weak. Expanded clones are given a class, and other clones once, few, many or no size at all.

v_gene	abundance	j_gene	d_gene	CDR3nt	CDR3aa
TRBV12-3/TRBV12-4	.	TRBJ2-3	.	TGTGCCAGCAGTTTACAACGGGCGGGTGGCACAGATACGCAGTATTTT	CASSLQRAGGTDTQYF
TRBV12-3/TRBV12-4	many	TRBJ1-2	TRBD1	TGTGCCAGCAGTTTTGGGACAGACTATGGCTACACCTTC	CASSFGTDYGYTF
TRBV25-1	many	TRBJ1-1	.	TGTGCCAGCAGGATGAACACTGAAGCTTTCTTT	CASRMNTEAFF
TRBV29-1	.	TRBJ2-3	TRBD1	TGCAGCGTGCACCTGACAGGGGCGGCGACAGATACGCAGTATTTT	CSVHLTGAATDTQYF
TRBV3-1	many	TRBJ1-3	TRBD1	TGTGCCAGCAGCCCGGCGGACAGGGGCTTATCGTTCAAGGCCATATATTTT	CASSPADRGLSFKAIYF
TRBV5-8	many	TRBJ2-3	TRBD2	TGTGCCAGCAGCTGGGGAACTAGCGGGGGTACAGATACGCAGTATTTT	CASSWGTSGGTDTQYF
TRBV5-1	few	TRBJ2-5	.	TGCGCCAGCAGCCAGACAGTGAAAGAGACCCAGTACTTC	CASSQTVKETQYF
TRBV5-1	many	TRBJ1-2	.	TGCGCCAGCAGCGCCCCAGGGACGGGGGGCTACACCTTC	CASSAPGTGGYTF
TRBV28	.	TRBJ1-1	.	TGTGCCAGCACCCCGGGGACTATGCGAACTGAAGCTTTCTTT	CASTPGTMRTEAFF
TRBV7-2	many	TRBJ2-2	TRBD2	TGTGCCAGCAGTCCTAGCGGGGGTATCACCGGGGAGCTGTTTTTT	CASSPSGGITGELFF
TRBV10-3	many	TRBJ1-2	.	TGTGCCATCAGTGCCGAGTCCTCGGGGGGCTATGGCTACACCTTC	CAISAESSGGYGYTF
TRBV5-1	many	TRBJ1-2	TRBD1	TGCGCTACGCGCCGGGACAGTGAAGATGGCTACACCTTC	CATRRDSEDGYTF
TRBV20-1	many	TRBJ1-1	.	TGCAGTGCTAGGACCGACATGAACACTGAAGCTTTCTTT	CSARTDMNTEAFF
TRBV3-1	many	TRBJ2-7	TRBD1	TGTGCCAGCAGCCAAGATCTTGGGACAGGCTCCTACGAGCAGTACTTC	CASSQDLGTGSYEQYF
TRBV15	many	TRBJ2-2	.	TGTGCCACCAGCGCCTCGTCCGGGACCCCGCGAGGCACCGGGGAGCTGTTTTTT	CATSASSGTPRGTGELFF
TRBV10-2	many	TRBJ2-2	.	TGCGCCAGCAGGGAGCGGTGGGAGCTGTTTTTT	CASRERWELFF
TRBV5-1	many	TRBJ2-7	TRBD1	TGCGCCAGCAGCCTTCGATCCGGGACAGGGGCGACCTACGAGCAGTACTTC	CASSLRSGTGATYEQYF
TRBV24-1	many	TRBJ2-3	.	TGTGCCACCAGTGAAGGCAGGGAATTCACAGATACGCAGTATTTT	CATSEGREFTDTQYF
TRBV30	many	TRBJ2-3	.	TGTGCCTGGAGTTTACTAGTTACCCAGTATTTT	CAWSLLVTQYF
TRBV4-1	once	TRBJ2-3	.	TGCGCCAGCAGCCAAGGGCCACTAGCATTCACAGATACGCAGTATTTT	CASSQGPLAFTDTQYF
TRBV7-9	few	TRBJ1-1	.	TGTGCCAGCAGCCCACTGAACACTGAAGCTTTCTTT	CASSPLNTEAFF
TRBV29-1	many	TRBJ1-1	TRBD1	TGCAGCGTAAAGTCGGGACAGCTAAACACTGAAGCTTTCTTT	CSVKSGQLNTEAFF
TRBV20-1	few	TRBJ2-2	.	TGCAGTGCCAGCGGGTTGAACACCGGGGAGCTGTTTTTT	CSASGLNTGELFF
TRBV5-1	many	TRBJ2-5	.	TGCGCCAGCAGCTTGGCCATTCCTAGGGGAGAGACCCAGTACTTC	CASSLAIPRGETQYF
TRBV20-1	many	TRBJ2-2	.	TGCAGTGCTGTCCCAATGGGGATCAACACCGGGGAGCTGTTTTTT	CSAVPMGINTGELFF
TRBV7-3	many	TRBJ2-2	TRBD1	TGTGCCAGCAGCGGAGGGACCGGGACAGGCTCCACCGGGGAGCTGTTTTTT	CASSGGTGTGSTGELFF
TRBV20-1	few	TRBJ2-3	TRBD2	TGCAGTGCAGGACTAGCGGGGAAAGATACGCAGTATTTT	CSAGLAGKDTQYF
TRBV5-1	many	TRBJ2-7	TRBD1	TGCGCCAGCAGCTTGGACAGGGGCAGCTCCTACGAGCAGTACTTC	CASSLDRGSSYEQYF
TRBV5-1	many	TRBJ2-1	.	TGCGCCAGCAGCTTGACCAGGGGTCTGTGGAATGAGCAGTTCTTC	CASSLTRGLWNEQFF
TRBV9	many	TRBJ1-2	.	TGTGCCAGCAGCGTATTAGGCAGTTATGGCTACACCTTC	CASSVLGSYGYTF
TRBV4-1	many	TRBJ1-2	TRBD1	TGCGCCAGCAGCCAAGTGATCGGGACAGGGGGACGTTATGGCTACACCTTC	CASSQVIGTGGRYGYTF
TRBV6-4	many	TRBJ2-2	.	TGTGCCAGCAGTGACTCGAATCGCTGGGGTTCGAACACCGGGGAGCTGTTTTTT	CASSDSNRWGSNTGELFF
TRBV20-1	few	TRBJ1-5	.	TGCAGTGCTAGGAAGGGTCAGCAGCCCCAGAATTTT	CSARKGQQPQNF
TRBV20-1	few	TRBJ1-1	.	TGCAGTGCTAGGATAGGGAACCTTTATAACACTGAAGCTTTCTTT	CSARIGNLYNTEAFF
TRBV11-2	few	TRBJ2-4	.	TGTGCCAGCACTACAGGACTGGAAAACATTCAGTACTTC	CASTTGLENIQYF
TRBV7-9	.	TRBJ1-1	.	TGTGCCAGCAGCTTAAACCCTACTGAAGCTTTCTTT	CASSLNPTEAFF
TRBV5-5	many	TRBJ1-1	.	TGTGCCAGCAGCTTGGAGAGAATCGAAGCTTTCTTT	CASSLERIEAFF